This TCR beta chain was captured by sequencing in a study of beta chain features in type 1 diabetes. This CDR3 has 17 residues. From germline, CDR1 is SGHTA and CDR2 FQGNSA. The ends were cut back, 5 bases at V and 1 base at J, with 20 bases in the middle. What was sequenced were expressed TCRB transcripts, since all of the isolated RNA had been reverse transcribed. The protocol was immunoSEQ multiplex PCR, while the TCRdb copy is restricted to in-frame clones and leaves out a portion. The data hold 150,000 to 190,000 clones, with less than 9.5% observed a single time. Sequenced: central memory CD4+ T cells from blood. The receptor comes from a man aged 18 to 35 in good health. The V gene is TRBV7-2, the J gene TRBJ1-2; D unresolved. CDR3 nucleotide sequence: TGTGCCAGCAGCCATCACGATCGGGTCACCCTTAACTATGGCTACACCTTC. The encoded protein is CASSHHDRVTLNYGYTF. The entire variable domain, with the rest obtained from reference TRBV7-2 and TRBJ1-2, is as follows: GAGVSQSPSNKVTEKGKDVELRCDPISGHTALYWYRQSLGQGLEFLIYFQGNSAPDKSGLPSDRFSAERTGGSVSTLTIQRTQQEDSAVYLCASSHHDRVTLNYGYTFGSGTRLTVV.